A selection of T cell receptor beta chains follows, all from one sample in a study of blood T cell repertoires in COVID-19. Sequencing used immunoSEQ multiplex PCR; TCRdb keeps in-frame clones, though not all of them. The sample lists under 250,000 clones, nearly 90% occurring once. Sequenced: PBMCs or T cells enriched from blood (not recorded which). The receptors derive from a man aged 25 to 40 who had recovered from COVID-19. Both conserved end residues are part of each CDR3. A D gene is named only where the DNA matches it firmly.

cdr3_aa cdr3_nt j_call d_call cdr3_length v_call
CANIAGAGELFF TGTGCCAACATAGCGGGTGCCGGGGAGCTGTTTTTT TRBJ2-2 TRBD2 12 TRBV7-9
CASSEGRNNEQFF TGTGCCAGCAGTGAAGGGCGGAACAATGAGCAGTTCTTC TRBJ2-1 . 13 TRBV2
CASSSGQGGQETQYF TGTGCCAGCTCGTCTGGACAGGGGGGCCAAGAGACCCAGTACTTC TRBJ2-5 TRBD1 15 TRBV27
CASSEAPGLAAYNEQFF TGTGCCAGCAGTGAAGCGCCGGGACTAGCGGCGTACAATGAGCAGTTCTTC TRBJ2-1 TRBD2 17 TRBV2
CASSTGVYEQYF TGTGCCAGTTCAACAGGTGTCTACGAGCAGTACTTC TRBJ2-7 . 12 TRBV7-9
CASIGPDRVAFF TGTGCCAGTATCGGCCCGGACAGGGTGGCTTTCTTT TRBJ1-1 TRBD1 12 TRBV19
CATGGSGRGAYEQYF TGTGCCACAGGGGGTAGTGGACGGGGCGCGTACGAGCAGTACTTC TRBJ2-7 TRBD1 15 TRBV2
CASSEDVAGRRTDTQYF TGTGCCAGCAGTGAAGACGTAGCGGGACGACGCACAGATACGCAGTATTTT TRBJ2-3 TRBD2 17 TRBV6-1
CASSQSPGSSGNTIYF TGCGCCAGCAGCCAATCGCCAGGGTCTTCTGGAAACACCATATATTTT TRBJ1-3 . 16 TRBV4-1
CASSAADRGKYTF TGCGCCAGCAGCGCGGCCGACAGGGGCAAATACACCTTC TRBJ1-2 TRBD1 13 TRBV5-1
CAWSENRVGKYF TGTGCCTGGAGCGAGAACAGGGTGGGGAAGTACTTC TRBJ2-7 . 12 TRBV30